A single T cell receptor beta chain is shown here with its context. This entry belongs to a study of T cell changes during pregnancy in multiple sclerosis. In germline, CDR1 is LNHDA, CDR2 SQIVND (reference sequence). The V and J ends lost 7 bases and 5 bases respectively, with 14 bases between them. This CDR3 region has 13 residues. Using immunoSEQ multiplex PCR, the repertoire was profiled, and TCRdb retains in-frame clones only, with some absent. In the table there are around 58,000 clones, roughly 90% of which are singletons. The clonotype originates from a female donor with multiple sclerosis, enrolled in a pregnancy study. Sequences were derived from peripheral blood, sampled before pregnancy. The rearrangement uses TRBV19 and TRBJ1-1; no clear D. The DNA for the CDR3 is TGTGCCAGTACCCCCCTCCTCGGGACTGAAGCTTTCTTT. Translated, it gives CASTPLLGTEAFF.